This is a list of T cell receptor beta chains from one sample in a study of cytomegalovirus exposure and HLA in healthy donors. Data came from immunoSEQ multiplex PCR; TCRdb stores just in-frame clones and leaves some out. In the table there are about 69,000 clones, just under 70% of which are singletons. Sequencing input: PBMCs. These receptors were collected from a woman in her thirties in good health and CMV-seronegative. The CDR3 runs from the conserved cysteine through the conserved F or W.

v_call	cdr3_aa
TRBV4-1	CASSQGPGRLGWNTEAFF
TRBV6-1	CASMKTYEQYF
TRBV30	CAWSVGQGPYEQYF
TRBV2	CASRGQFSSNEQFF
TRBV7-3	CASSLNREDTQYF
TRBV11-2	CASSRGFRQPQHF
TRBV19	CASSIDLGQGLTEAFF
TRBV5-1	CASSWTGPYEQYF
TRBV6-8	CASRGGTQGLDNSPLHF
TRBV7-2	CASSFRRGGGNEQFF
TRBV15	CATSRARDNGSPLHF
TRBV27	CASSPGGWEQYF
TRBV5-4	CASSRWPGGADYGYTF
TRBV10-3	CAMTQGDGYTF
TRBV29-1	CSVGLMRTTQETQYF
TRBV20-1	CSPGRVGEQYF
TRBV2	CASSEEAQGAQYF
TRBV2	CASSVRETQYF
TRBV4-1	CASSQVYRQETQYF
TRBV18	CASTGQNSPLHF
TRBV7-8	CASSSEIFWGQGPYEQYF
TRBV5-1	CASSLAKREKLFF
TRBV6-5	CASSLTDMGGYTF
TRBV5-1	CASRRGVSTDTQYF
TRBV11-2	CASSPRTSGGRDEQFF